Listed below are T cell receptor beta chains from one sample, sequenced in a study of beta chain features in type 1 diabetes. Libraries were prepared by immunoSEQ multiplex PCR; TCRdb keeps only in-frame clonotypes and omits some of them. The data show 65,000 to 100,000 clones, around 32% seen once. Sequences were obtained from stem cell memory CD4+ T cells from blood. Receptors originate from a woman in her late teens or twenties in good health. Each CDR3 is given with its conserved first and last residue. For some rows the clone size is stated as once, few or many, or as a class when expanded; others skip it.

J: TRBJ2-3; size: NA; V: TRBV5-1; CDR3: CASSPPKGGPTGDTQYF
J: TRBJ2-7; size: NA; V: TRBV7-2; CDR3: CASRSSGRVYEQYF
J: TRBJ2-2; size: NA; V: TRBV7-3; CDR3: CASSLGQGGTGELFF
J: TRBJ1-2; size: few; V: TRBV19; CDR3: CASSRGQNTNYGYTF
J: TRBJ2-7; size: NA; V: TRBV15; CDR3: CATSRGRTAGTYEQYF
J: TRBJ2-5; size: NA; V: TRBV6-5; CDR3: CASSSTGQETQYF
J: TRBJ1-3; size: few; V: TRBV6-5; CDR3: CASSGTASGNTIYF
J: TRBJ2-1; size: NA; V: TRBV7-8; CDR3: CASSLASNEQFF
J: TRBJ1-2; size: NA; V: TRBV30; CDR3: CAWSGDVYGYTF
J: TRBJ2-2; size: NA; V: TRBV18; CDR3: CASSPGTGDTGELFF
J: TRBJ1-4; size: NA; V: TRBV6-1; CDR3: CASSQGVDEKLFF
J: TRBJ2-1; size: few; V: TRBV5-1; CDR3: CASSLGARGPHTEQFF
J: TRBJ2-2; size: few; V: TRBV5-1; CDR3: CASSPATGTTGELFF
J: NA; size: NA; V: TRBV25-1; CDR3: CASGRTGVYEQYF
J: TRBJ1-5; size: NA; V: TRBV2; CDR3: CASSPDRNNQPQHF
J: TRBJ2-1; size: NA; V: TRBV19; CDR3: CASIPSDRGHDNEQFF
J: TRBJ1-2; size: NA; V: TRBV5-4; CDR3: CASSTGQLNYGYTF
J: TRBJ2-3; size: NA; V: TRBV7-9; CDR3: CASSLVLSGTDTQYF
J: TRBJ2-1; size: NA; V: TRBV6-1; CDR3: CASSPLPSSYNEQFF
J: TRBJ1-1; size: NA; V: TRBV30; CDR3: CAWSEQPNTEAFF
J: TRBJ2-3; size: few; V: TRBV4-2; CDR3: CASSQDPSTDTQYF
J: TRBJ2-7; size: NA; V: TRBV6-5; CDR3: CASRQGYEQYF
J: TRBJ2-5; size: NA; V: TRBV11-2; CDR3: CASSPVEGYFQETQYF
J: TRBJ2-1; size: NA; V: TRBV5-1; CDR3: CASSIAGEQFF
J: TRBJ1-1; size: NA; V: TRBV6-5; CDR3: CASSYSIRVMNTEAFF
J: TRBJ1-1; size: NA; V: TRBV4-3; CDR3: CASSQDRWISGEAFF
J: TRBJ2-5; size: once; V: TRBV11-2; CDR3: CASSLLLAGDVETQYF
J: TRBJ2-2; size: few; V: TRBV7-2; CDR3: CASSRGSLNTGELFF
J: TRBJ2-3; size: NA; V: TRBV7-9; CDR3: CASSSTQTDTQYF
J: TRBJ2-1; size: NA; V: TRBV12-5; CDR3: CASGLTTSGYAHEQFF
J: TRBJ2-2; size: few; V: TRBV7-6; CDR3: CASSLARQVAGELFF
J: TRBJ1-2; size: NA; V: TRBV4-2; CDR3: CASSQDWGQSYGYTF
J: TRBJ1-2; size: NA; V: TRBV6-5; CDR3: CASSYSRTGLDYGYTF
J: TRBJ2-1; size: NA; V: TRBV6-1; CDR3: CASSGFGTTNYNEQFF
J: TRBJ1-6; size: NA; V: TRBV5-4; CDR3: CASSLLANSPLHF
J: TRBJ2-1; size: few; V: TRBV6-1; CDR3: CASSGTGTSGIGEQFF
J: TRBJ2-7; size: few; V: TRBV5-4; CDR3: CASSNGRLAGYEQYF
J: TRBJ1-1; size: few; V: TRBV5-6; CDR3: CASSERQGRGAAFF
J: TRBJ2-3; size: few; V: TRBV27; CDR3: CASTGTIDSTDTQYF
J: TRBJ2-1; size: few; V: TRBV7-2; CDR3: CASSWSVEQFF
J: TRBJ2-1; size: many; V: TRBV30; CDR3: CAGGLAGVYNEQFF
J: TRBJ2-7; size: NA; V: TRBV18; CDR3: CASSPHSEQYF
J: TRBJ1-1; size: NA; V: TRBV19; CDR3: CASIRTGMNTEAFF
J: TRBJ2-1; size: NA; V: TRBV5-1; CDR3: CASSLGLGTTPRYEQFF
J: TRBJ1-2; size: NA; V: TRBV19; CDR3: CALRTGTYGYTF
J: TRBJ1-2; size: few; V: TRBV6-1; CDR3: CASSAGTANYGYTF
J: TRBJ2-3; size: few; V: TRBV6-5; CDR3: CASSYSRLGDTQYF
J: TRBJ2-5; size: NA; V: TRBV30; CDR3: CAWTPGKWAQYF
J: TRBJ1-1; size: few; V: TRBV11-3; CDR3: CASSFPDTGENTEAFF
J: TRBJ2-3; size: NA; V: TRBV19; CDR3: CASKSGRTTDTQYF
J: TRBJ2-7; size: NA; V: TRBV4-1; CDR3: CASSYQVSSYEQYF
J: TRBJ2-7; size: few; V: TRBV10-3; CDR3: CAITQELSYEQYF
J: TRBJ2-3; size: NA; V: TRBV11-1; CDR3: CASSLGAGATDTQYF
J: TRBJ1-1; size: NA; V: TRBV6-1; CDR3: CASRNRGSTEAFF
J: TRBJ2-5; size: few; V: TRBV4-3; CDR3: CASSQDREETQYF